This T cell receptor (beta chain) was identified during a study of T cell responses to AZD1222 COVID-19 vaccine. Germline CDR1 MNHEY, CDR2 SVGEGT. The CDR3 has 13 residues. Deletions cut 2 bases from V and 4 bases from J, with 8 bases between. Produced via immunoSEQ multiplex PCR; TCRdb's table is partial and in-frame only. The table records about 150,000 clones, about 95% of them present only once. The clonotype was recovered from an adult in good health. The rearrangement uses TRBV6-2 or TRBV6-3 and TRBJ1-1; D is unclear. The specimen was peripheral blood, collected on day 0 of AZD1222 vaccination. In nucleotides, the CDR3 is TGTGCCAGCAGTTACGAGGTCGGCACTGAAGCTTTCTTT. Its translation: CASSYEVGTEAFF.